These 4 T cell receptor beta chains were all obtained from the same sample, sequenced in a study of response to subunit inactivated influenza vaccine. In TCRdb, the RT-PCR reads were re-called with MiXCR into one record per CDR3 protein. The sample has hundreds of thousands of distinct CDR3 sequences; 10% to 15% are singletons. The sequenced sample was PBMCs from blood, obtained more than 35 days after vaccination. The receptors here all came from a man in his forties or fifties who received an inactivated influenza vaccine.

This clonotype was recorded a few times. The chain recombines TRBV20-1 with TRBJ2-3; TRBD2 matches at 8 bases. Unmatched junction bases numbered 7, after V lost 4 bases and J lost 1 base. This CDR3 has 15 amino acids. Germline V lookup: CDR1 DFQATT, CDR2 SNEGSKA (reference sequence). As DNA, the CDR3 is TGCAGTGCTACAAGCGGGACTAGTGGCACAGATACGCAGTATTTT. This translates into CSATSGTSGTDTQYF.

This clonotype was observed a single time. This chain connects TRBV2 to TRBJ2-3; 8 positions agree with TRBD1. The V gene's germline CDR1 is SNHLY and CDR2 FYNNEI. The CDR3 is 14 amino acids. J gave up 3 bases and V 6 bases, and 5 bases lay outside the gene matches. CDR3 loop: CASSGQGVTDTQYF. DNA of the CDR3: TGTGCCAGCAGCGGACAGGGCGTAACAGATACGCAGTATTTT. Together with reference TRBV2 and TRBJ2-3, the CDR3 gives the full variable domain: EPEVTQTPSHQVTQMGQEVILRCVPISNHLYFYWYRQILGQKVEFLVSFYNNEISEKSEIFDDQFSVERPDGSNFTLKIRSTKLEDSAMYFCASSGQGVTDTQYFGPGTRLTVL.

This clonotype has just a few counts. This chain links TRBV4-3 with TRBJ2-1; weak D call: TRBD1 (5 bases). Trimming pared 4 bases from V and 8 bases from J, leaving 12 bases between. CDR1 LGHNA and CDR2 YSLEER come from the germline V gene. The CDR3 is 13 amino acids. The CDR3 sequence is CASSLGARDEQFF. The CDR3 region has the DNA TGCGCCAGCAGCCTTGGAGCCAGGGATGAGCAGTTCTTC.

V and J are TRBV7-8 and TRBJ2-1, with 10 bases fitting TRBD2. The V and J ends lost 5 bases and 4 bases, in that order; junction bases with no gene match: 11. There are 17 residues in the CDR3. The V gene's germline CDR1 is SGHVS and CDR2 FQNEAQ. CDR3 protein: CASSQTRTSGRYNEQFF. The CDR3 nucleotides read TGTGCCAGCAGCCAAACAAGGACTAGCGGCCGATACAATGAGCAGTTCTTC.